This paragraph reports one T cell receptor (beta chain). The data derive from a study of control samples from healthy donors and cancer patients. The V gene's germline CDR1 is SGHAT and CDR2 FQNNGV. Deletions cut 0 bases from V and 7 bases from J, with 18 bases between. The CDR3 contains 16 residues. The assay was immunoSEQ multiplex PCR, and TCRdb's table has in-frame clones only and misses some. The data show some 96,000 clones, roughly 87% seen once. The origin of this receptor is a woman in her forties or fifties in good health. The chain carries TRBV11-2 and TRBJ1-1; no clear D gene. Sequences were obtained from blood. CDR3 loop: CASSLELGFPEDEAFF. The CDR3 coding sequence is TGTGCCAGCAGCTTAGAGCTTGGTTTTCCGGAGGATGAAGCTTTCTTT.